This passage covers 17 T cell receptor beta chains from one sample sequenced in a study of control samples from healthy donors and cancer patients. Measured with immunoSEQ multiplex PCR; TCRdb has only the in-frame clones, and not every one. The data hold under 200,000 clones, with roughly 94% observed a single time. Sample: PBMCs. These receptors were taken from a man aged 55 to 70 with colorectal cancer.

The rearrangement uses TRBV4-3 and TRBJ2-1; D is unresolved. V lost 1 base, J lost 8 bases, and 12 bases lay in between. This CDR3 has 14 amino acids. The germline gives CDR1 LGHNA, CDR2 YSLEER. The CDR3 DNA reads TGCGCCAGCAGCCAAGCGAGAATAGGACATGAGCAGTTCTTC. This encodes CASSQARIGHEQFF.

CDR3 nucleotide sequence: TGTGCCAGCAGCGCAGGGGGTTTGAAGCCCCAGCATTTT. Translated: CASSAGGLKPQHF. This chain uses TRBV11-2 with TRBJ1-5, with 7 bases that match TRBD1. Unmatched junction bases numbered 6, after V lost 5 bases and J lost 8 bases. CDR1 is SGHAT, CDR2 FQNNGV, per germline. CDR3 length: 13 amino acids.

CDR3 region: CASSHGGGRETQYF. As DNA, the CDR3 is TGTGCCAGCTCACACGGCGGGGGTCGAGAGACCCAGTACTTC. The rearrangement joins TRBV18 to TRBJ2-5, with 7 bases lining up with TRBD2. V was clipped by 4 bases and J by 4 bases; unmatched bases: 6. CDR3 length: 14 residues. Germline CDR1 is KGHSH and CDR2 is LQKENI.

The gene calls are TRBV2 and TRBJ1-1, with D perhaps matching TRBD1 (5 bases). The V end lost 4 bases, the J end lost 3 bases, and 9 bases lay between the germline ends. The CDR3 is 13 residues long. The germline V gene has CDR1 SNHLY and CDR2 FYNNEI. In nucleotides, the CDR3 is TGTGCCAGCAGTGTGGTAGGGGACACTGAAGCTTTCTTT. Its protein product is CASSVVGDTEAFF.

In nucleotides, the CDR3 is TGTGCCAGCAGCCAAGTTGGCGGGGGGGCCGGAGAGACCCAGTACTTC. This gives the protein CASSQVGGGAGETQYF. The chain is built from TRBV3-1 (or the pseudogene TRBV3-2) and TRBJ2-5; 9 bases fit TRBD2. The CDR3 length is 16 residues. Germline CDR1 is LGHDT and CDR2 is YNNKEL (reference sequence). V was clipped by 1 base and J by 4 bases; unmatched bases: 7.

The chain has TRBV5-4 and TRBJ2-1, with D tentatively TRBD1 (5 bases). This CDR3 is 14 amino acids long. The V and J ends lost 2 bases and 4 bases respectively, with 10 bases between them. CDR1 and CDR2 from the germline V gene are SGHNT and YYREEE (reference sequence). This CDR3 reads CASSLGDQYNEQFF. Written as DNA, the CDR3 is TGTGCCAGCAGCTTAGGGGATCAATACAATGAGCAGTTCTTC. Full variable domain (outside the CDR3, taken from reference TRBV5-4 and TRBJ2-1): ETGVTQSPTHLIKTRGQQVTLRCSSQSGHNTVSWYQQALGQGPQFIFQYYREEENGRGNFPPRFSGLQFPNYSSELNVNALELDDSALYLCASSLGDQYNEQFFGPGTRLTVL.

This chain connects TRBV5-1 to TRBJ2-3; the match to TRBD2 covers 14 bases. V shed 3 bases and J 5 bases; nucleotides not matched to a gene: 8. Germline V gene lookup returns CDR1 SGHRS and CDR2 YFSETQ. This CDR3 has 17 amino acids. CDR3 DNA sequence: TGCGCCAGCAGCTCGCTGACTAGCGGGGGGGCGATAGATACGCAGTATTTT. Its translation: CASSSLTSGGAIDTQYF.

The chain couples TRBV5-1 to TRBJ2-1; 12 nucleotides align to TRBD2. Trimming removed 3 bases from V and 10 bases from J; junction bases left unmatched: 8. Per germline, CDR1 SGHRS and CDR2 YFSETQ. The length of the CDR3 is 15 residues. The CDR3 bases are TGCGCCAGCAGCTCAGCTAGCGGGGGGGCTAAAGAGCAGTTCTTC. This codes for CASSSASGGAKEQFF.

The rearrangement links TRBV27 to TRBJ1-2; 7 nucleotides match TRBD1. Germline CDR1 reads MNHEY; CDR2 reads SMNVEV (reference sequence). J was trimmed by 7 bases and V by 3 bases; bases with no gene match: 5. This CDR3 spans 13 amino acids. The CDR3 reads CASSLDRFRGYTF. Written as DNA, the CDR3 is TGTGCCAGCAGTTTGGACAGGTTCCGTGGCTACACCTTC.

The chain uses TRBV7-2 and TRBJ2-1, with D possibly TRBD2 on 5 matching bases. The germline CDR1 and CDR2 sequences are SGHTA and FQGNSA. V was clipped by 3 bases and J by 0 bases, with 6 bases between them. This CDR3 spans 14 amino acids. Written as DNA, the CDR3 is TGTGCCAGCAGCTTGGCGGGCTCCTACAATGAGCAGTTCTTC. Amino acids: CASSLAGSYNEQFF. The entire variable domain, with the rest obtained from reference TRBV7-2 and TRBJ2-1, is as follows: GAGVSQSPSNKVTEKGKDVELRCDPISGHTALYWYRQSLGQGLEFLIYFQGNSAPDKSGLPSDRFSAERTGGSVSTLTIQRTQQEDSAVYLCASSLAGSYNEQFFGPGTRLTVL.

The chain is built from TRBV6-5 and TRBJ1-1; D is unclear. Per the germline V gene, CDR1 is MNHEY and CDR2 is SVGAGI. Trimming shortened V by 0 bases and J by 4 bases, and 12 bases separated the two germline ends. The CDR3 is 15 amino acids. Written as DNA, the CDR3 is TGTGCCAGCAGTTACTCTTCCGGACTTTCCACTGAAGCTTTCTTT. This translates into CASSYSSGLSTEAFF.

The chain combines TRBV5-4 with TRBJ1-1; D might be TRBD1 (6 bases). Per the germline V gene, CDR1 is SGHNT and CDR2 is YYREEE (reference sequence). The V and J ends lost 0 bases and 3 bases respectively, with 12 bases between them. The CDR3 totals 15 residues. The CDR3 reads CASSLAGGPDTEAFF. In DNA form, the CDR3 reads TGTGCCAGCAGCTTGGCCGGGGGGCCGGACACTGAAGCTTTCTTT.

V and J are TRBV6-4 and TRBJ1-1; no clear D gene. This CDR3 spans 13 amino acids. Germline V gives CDR1 MRHNA, CDR2 SNTAGT. V lost 0 bases to trimming and J lost 5 bases, with 7 bases between them. This CDR3 reads CASSDSGWTEAFF. The CDR3 bases are TGTGCCAGCAGTGACTCAGGGTGGACTGAAGCTTTCTTT.

This chain uses TRBV5-6 with TRBJ1-6; D is perhaps TRBD1 (5 bases). Germline V lookup: CDR1 SGHDT, CDR2 YYEEEE. V was pared by 1 base and J by 8 bases, with 19 bases between. The CDR3 length is 17 residues. The CDR3 protein is CASSLWAGDAAYSPLHF. CDR3 DNA: TGTGCCAGCAGCTTGTGGGCTGGGGACGCAGCGTATTCACCCCTCCACTTT.

The chain carries TRBV6-5 and TRBJ2-1; TRBD2 agrees at 10 bases. The length of the CDR3 is 15 residues. CDR1 and CDR2 (germline): MNHEY, SVGAGI. V shed 6 bases, J shed 2 bases, and the junction held 4 bases outside the gene matches. The CDR3 loop reads CASRNSGGPYNEQFF. In nucleotides, the CDR3 is TGTGCCAGCAGAAATAGCGGGGGGCCCTACAATGAGCAGTTCTTC.

This clone was observed once. The CDR3 DNA reads TGTGCCAGCAGCATTCCGGGACGCAAGAAGAGCTCCTATAATTCACCCCTCCACTTT. Encoded protein: CASSIPGRKKSSYNSPLHF. The V and J genes are TRBV21-1 and TRBJ1-6. TRBV21-1 is termed a pseudogene. The CDR3 has 19 residues.

This sequence joins TRBV7-8 and TRBJ1-4, with D hard to call. The CDR3 is 17 residues long. From germline, CDR1 is SGHVS and CDR2 FQNEAQ. Trimming stripped 4 bases from V and 0 bases from J, with 15 bases between. The CDR3 DNA sequence: TGTGCCAGCAGCTCCAGGCGTTTAATTGCAACTAATGAAAAACTGTTTTTT. Protein product: CASSSRRLIATNEKLFF.